This T cell receptor (beta chain) came from a study of blood T cells in healthy people across ages (dated by TCRdb to the mid-2010s). In terms of the full investigation: In model experiments, template switching captured about one uniquely barcoded TCR beta cDNA molecule for every two T cells. Using deep sequencing normalized with unique cDNA molecular identifiers, the study measured how TCR beta repertoire diversity changes with age. The donors were divided into four age groups: young (average around 17 years), middle-aged (under 40), aged (roughly 66) and long-lived (about 79). To avoid experimental bias, donors of different ages were distributed randomly across sequencing lanes. The study analyzed two additional independent replicas of 1 million unique cDNA reads from the same blood draw for two donors, one aged 18 to 29 and one aged 80 or older.

This clonotype was counted a few times. Its antigen specificity is not known. No per-base quality is available; no much larger clone lies one base away. CDR1 DFQATT and CDR2 SNEGSKA were looked up in the germline V gene (reference sequence). The CDR3 contains 14 residues, cysteine and phenylalanine counted. Left in the record is the CDR3 DNA by itself, 42 bases read in frame from the first base. V is clipped by 6 bases and J by 6 bases, and the sequence between their germline boundaries is 17 bases long. The receptor library was made with 5' RACE. Sequencing used an Illumina HiSeq 2500. A second PCR of about 6 to 12 cycles was performed with a sample-barcoded 5' primer and a J-beta primer mix. A unique molecular identifier was introduced onto each TCR beta cDNA molecule by a template-switch 5' adaptor carrying 12 random nucleotides. Each sample yielded at least 3 million CDR3-containing paired-end reads. All of the RNA was converted into first-strand cDNA using the Mint cDNA synthesis kit, with a TRBC-specific oligonucleotide serving as the primer. Following uracil-DNA glycosylase treatment, a first 18-cycle PCR with universal primers M1SS and BC2_uni_R was performed on all cDNA. Under the source paper's analysis protocol: For normalization, 1 million high-quality reads were randomly selected from each sample, with every read carrying a distinct molecular identifier. Reads sharing molecular identifiers were discarded rather than binned into consensus sequences. CDR3 identification, clonotype clustering and error correction used MiTCR with a Q25 quality threshold and the strictest error-elimination algorithm. A nonparametric unseen species model with Euler transformation was used to estimate lower-bound total TCR beta diversity. The public reads were quality trimmed at Q25 with fastp and then assembled into clones with MiXCR by TCRdb, keeping productive beta chains. All rows with the same CDR3 protein become a single entry with the most common DNA and genes. The V and J calls and clone size are TCRdb's, not the authors'. Within this sample are about 1.6 million distinct CDR3 sequences, with about 32% of them counted one time only. The ten largest clones represent roughly 12% of the sample.

The donors were under 40 Caucasian individuals from Russia, aged roughly 6 to 100 years, who were systemically healthy. Each donor gave approximately 9.3 milliliters of peripheral blood, collected into EDTA-treated Vacutainer tubes. PBMCs were isolated by Ficoll-Paque density-gradient centrifugation, with at least 6 million obtained per sample. Total RNA was extracted from PBMCs with Trizol reagent, with at least 5.5 micrograms obtained per sample. Naive CD45RAhigh/CD27high T cell percentages were measured by flow cytometry on a PBMC aliquot from every donor. Findings and caveats that apply to the study as a whole: Estimates of total diversity based on one million sequenced T cells were considered lower bounds and underestimates. The percentage of naive T cells measured by flow cytometry correlated strongly with observed TCR beta diversity. The CMV infection status of donors was not known, potentially confounding age-related changes in expanded clonotypes. Bulk unsorted PBMC profiling prevented conclusive comparison of naive and antigen-experienced compartments. Compared with the aged group, the long-lived group had more naive CD4+ T cells, fewer expanded clones and increased TCR diversity, a pattern suggesting age selection. As age increased, observed TCR beta diversity per million T cells dropped in a roughly linear way, and a significant reduction was already evident by age 40.

This clonotype originated in a woman aged 25 to 39 in good health. The sample comprised blood. The V and J genes are TRBV20-1 and TRBJ1-4; the D region possibly corresponds to TRBD1 (5 bases align). CDR3 reads: CSAALGAKHEKLFF. The nucleotide sequence reads as follows: TGCAGTGCCGCGCTCGGGGCCAAACATGAAAAACTGTTTTTT.